These 25 T cell receptor beta chains share one sample of origin, sequenced in a study of blood T cell repertoires in COVID-19. Profiled with immunoSEQ multiplex PCR; TCRdb holds only in-frame clones, not every one. Of hundreds of thousands of clones detected, roughly 87% appear once; the ten largest clones hold about 2.2%. The specimen sequenced was peripheral blood. Receptors were obtained from a woman in her 50s who had recovered from COVID-19.

The J gene is TRBJ1-1, the V gene TRBV7-9; no clear D gene. Deletions cut 0 bases from V and 8 bases from J, with 7 bases between. CDR1 SEHNR and CDR2 FQNEAQ come from the germline V gene (reference sequence). The CDR3 covers 12 residues. CDR3 nucleotides: TGTGCCAGCAGCTTAGCGGCAGTCGAAGCTTTCTTT. It codes for CASSLAAVEAFF.

This chain links TRBV5-1 with TRBJ2-4, with D perhaps matching TRBD1 (6 bases). Germline assignment: CDR1 SGHRS and CDR2 YFSETQ. CDR3 length: 16 residues. Trimming cost V 4 bases and J 1 base, with 15 bases left between them. The CDR3 coding sequence is TGCGCCAGCAGCAGAGGGGGAGTGCAGGCCAAAAACATTCAGTACTTC. Protein: CASSRGGVQAKNIQYF.

The chain employs TRBV5-1 and TRBJ1-2; maybe TRBD1 (6 bases). The length of the CDR3 is 13 residues. Deletions cut 0 bases from V and 6 bases from J, with 9 bases between. Germline CDR1 is SGHRS and CDR2 is YFSETQ. This CDR3 is CASSLEGVDGYTF. CDR3 coding DNA: TGCGCCAGCAGCTTGGAGGGGGTGGATGGCTACACCTTC.

The chain uses TRBV4-3 and TRBJ2-3; D possibly corresponds to TRBD2 (7 bases). The V end was cut by 0 bases, the J end by 3 bases, with 19 bases between. Germline CDR1 and CDR2: LGHNA and YSLEER. This CDR3 is 18 amino acids long. This chain's CDR3 is CASSQDWRGGLGTDTQYF. The CDR3 region has the DNA TGCGCCAGCAGCCAAGATTGGCGCGGGGGCCTGGGGACAGATACGCAGTATTTT.

The rearrangement uses TRBV6-6 and TRBJ2-5, with D tentatively TRBD1 (5 bases). The CDR3 extends over 13 amino acids. Trimming removed 6 bases from V and 2 bases from J, with 10 bases in between. Per germline, CDR1 MNHNY and CDR2 SVGAGI (reference sequence). This CDR3 reads CASSFDRQETQYF. The CDR3 DNA reads TGTGCCAGCAGCTTCGACAGACAAGAGACCCAGTACTTC.

Regarding this clone: One end of the junction is discordant with germline, which a read error may explain. The chain carries TRBV7-7 and TRBJ1-5; the D is unclear. This CDR3 comprises 13 residues. CDR1 and CDR2 (germline): SSHAT, FNYEAQ (reference sequence). This CDR3 is CASSLDLNQPQHF. CDR3 sequence (DNA): TGTGCTAGCAGCTTAGATCTCAATCAGCCCCAGCATTTT.

The rearrangement uses TRBV12-2 and TRBJ1-5. TRBV12-2 is recorded as a pseudogene. CDR3 length: 14 amino acids. In DNA, the CDR3 is TGTGCAAGTCGCCTTCCTACGTACAATCAGCCCCAGCATTTT. Protein: CASRLPTYNQPQHF.

The gene calls are TRBV4-1 and TRBJ1-6; the D gene is possibly TRBD1 (5 bases). This CDR3 has 15 amino acids. Germline V gene sequence: CDR1 MGHRA, CDR2 YSYEKL. Trimming took off 0 bases at V and 4 bases at J, with 7 bases between the two ends. As DNA, the CDR3 is TGCGCCAGCAGCCAAGAAAGACAGTATAATTCACCCCTCCACTTT. It yields the protein CASSQERQYNSPLHF.

This chain uses TRBV27 with TRBJ2-3; tentatively, D is TRBD1 (6 bases). The germline CDR1 and CDR2 sequences are MNHEY and SMNVEV (reference sequence). The CDR3 has 18 amino acids. The germline V and J ends were trimmed by 3 bases and 0 bases, with 19 bases remaining between them. This CDR3 is CASSLVQGLPYSTDTQYF. In DNA form, the CDR3 reads TGTGCCAGCAGTTTGGTTCAGGGGCTTCCCTATAGCACAGATACGCAGTATTTT.

The rearrangement uses TRBV6-5 and TRBJ1-1; possibly TRBD1 for D (5 bases). This CDR3 region has 14 residues. Per the germline V gene, CDR1 is MNHEY and CDR2 is SVGAGI. With 6 bases removed from V and 5 bases from J, the gap between germline ends came to 16 bases. CDR3 DNA: TGTGCCAGCAGCAACATGCGGGGGTTGACTGAAGCTTTCTTT. Protein sequence: CASSNMRGLTEAFF.

This rearrangement joins TRBV4-3 to TRBJ1-3; possible D gene TRBD1, 5 bases. CDR1 and CDR2 (germline): LGHNA, YSLEER. The CDR3 extends over 14 amino acids. The V end lost 4 bases, the J end lost 4 bases, and 11 bases lay between the germline ends. The CDR3 nucleotides are TGCGCCAGCAGCCGGGCGGGACTGGGAAACACCATATATTTT. Translated, it gives CASSRAGLGNTIYF.

This CDR3 is CASSLANRGGETQYF. The CDR3 bases are TGTGCCAGCAGCTTAGCAAACAGGGGTGGAGAGACCCAGTACTTC. The V and J genes are TRBV11-2 and TRBJ2-5, with 7 bases fitting TRBD1. Germline V gene lookup returns CDR1 SGHAT and CDR2 FQNNGV. This CDR3 contains 15 residues. V dropped 1 base and J dropped 4; count of bases not matched to a gene: 6.

A single count supports this clone. CDR3 residues: CSVSGTSFTGELFF. The CDR3 DNA sequence: TGCAGTGTCTCCGGGACTAGTTTCACCGGGGAGCTGTTTTTT. V gene TRBV29-1 combines with J gene TRBJ2-2, with TRBD2 identical over 8 bases. The CDR3 loop spans 14 amino acids. CDR1 SQVTM and CDR2 ANQGSEA come from the germline V gene.

The V and J genes are TRBV7-8 and TRBJ2-7, with D possibly being TRBD2 (6 bases). This CDR3 has 15 residues. In germline, CDR1 is SGHVS, CDR2 FQNEAQ. V gave up 0 bases and J gave up 7 bases, with 16 bases separating them. This CDR3 is CASSLASAGKGEQYF. The CDR3 DNA follows: TGTGCCAGCAGCTTAGCATCAGCGGGCAAAGGAGAGCAGTACTTC. Complete variable domain (other parts from reference TRBV7-8 and TRBJ2-7): GAGVSQSPRYKVAKRGQDVALRCDPISGHVSLFWYQQALGQGPEFLTYFQNEAQLDKSGLPSDRFFAERPEGSVSTLKIQRTQQEDSAVYLCASSLASAGKGEQYFGPGTRLTVT.

CDR3 sequence (DNA): TGTGCCAGCAGCCCCGGGACAGGCCTTTCCTACGAGCAGTACTTC. Protein product: CASSPGTGLSYEQYF. This rearrangement joins TRBV6-2 or TRBV6-3 to TRBJ2-7, with 8 bases aligning to TRBD1. CDR3 length: 15 residues. With V trimmed by 6 bases and J by 1 base, 8 bases remained unmatched. Germline CDR1 and CDR2: MNHEY and SVGEGT.

V gene TRBV9 combines with J gene TRBJ2-7, with TRBD1 identical over 9 bases. This CDR3 comprises 14 residues. V lost 0 bases to trimming and J lost 8 bases; unmatched junction nucleotides: 6. Germline V CDR1 and CDR2: SGDLS, YYNGEE. Here the CDR3 DNA reads TGTGCCAGCAGCGTAGCCGGGACAGGGACCAAGCAGTACTTC. As protein: CASSVAGTGTKQYF.

The chain joins TRBV18 to TRBJ1-2; D gene uncertain. The CDR3 runs to 13 residues. V lost 3 bases and J lost 8, with 13 bases in between. Germline V gene lookup returns CDR1 KGHSH and CDR2 LQKENI. The CDR3 reads CASSPLGLEGYTF. The DNA for the CDR3 is TGTGCCAGCTCACCTCTCGGTCTGGAGGGCTACACCTTC.

This chain links TRBV9 with TRBJ2-2; 14 bases line up with TRBD2. V shed 1 base and J 7 bases; nucleotides not matched to a gene: 9. The CDR3 covers 18 residues. CDR1 and CDR2 from the germline V gene are SGDLS and YYNGEE. The CDR3 DNA follows: TGTGCCAGCAGCGTAAGGGGACTAGCGGGAGTCAGGGGCGGGGAGCTGTTTTTT. It specifies CASSVRGLAGVRGGELFF.

This chain connects TRBV28 to TRBJ1-1; 8 bases map to TRBD1. V gave up 6 bases and J gave up 0 bases; unmatched junction bases: 6. Germline CDR1 and CDR2: MDHEN and SYDVKM. There are 15 residues in the CDR3. The CDR3 DNA sequence: TGTGCCAGCAGAAATGGACAGGGACTGAACACTGAAGCTTTCTTT. Translating it yields CASRNGQGLNTEAFF. Together with reference TRBV28 and TRBJ1-1, the CDR3 gives the full variable domain: DVKVTQSSRYLVKRTGEKVFLECVQDMDHENMFWYRQDPGLGLRLIYFSYDVKMKEKGDIPEGYSVSREKKERFSLILESASTNQTSMYLCASRNGQGLNTEAFFGQGTRLTVV.

The chain recombines TRBV19 with TRBJ2-1; 7 bases line up with TRBD1. The CDR3 runs to 17 residues. V shed 5 bases and J 5 bases; nucleotides not matched to a gene: 15. The V gene's germline CDR1 is LNHDA and CDR2 SQIVND (reference sequence). The DNA for the CDR3 is TGTGCCAGTAGTCTCTCCTGGAAGACAGGGCCTCACAATGAGCAGTTCTTC. It encodes CASSLSWKTGPHNEQFF. Based on the CDR3 plus reference TRBV19 and TRBJ2-1, the full variable domain is DGGITQSPKYLFRKEGQNVTLSCEQNLNHDAMYWYRQDPGQGLRLIYYSQIVNDFQKGDIAEGYSVSREKKESFPLTVTSAQKNPTAFYLCASSLSWKTGPHNEQFFGPGTRLTVL.

The rearrangement uses TRBV19 and TRBJ1-2; a possible D gene is TRBD1 (5 bases). This CDR3 is built from 15 residues. Germline loops: CDR1 LNHDA, CDR2 SQIVND (reference sequence). V lost 0 bases and J 6 bases, leaving 14 bases between the germline ends. CDR3 nucleotide sequence: TGTGCCAGTAGTATAGATTCCACTCCGGGGGATGGCTACACCTTC. Translating it yields CASSIDSTPGDGYTF.

The chain employs TRBV6-5 and TRBJ1-2, with D uncertain. The CDR3 consists of 12 residues. With 5 bases removed from V and 8 bases from J, the gap between germline ends came to 12 bases. CDR1 and CDR2 from the germline V gene are MNHEY and SVGAGI. The CDR3 DNA sequence: TGTGCCAGCAGTACGGGAGGGCCCGGCTACACCTTC. Protein sequence: CASSTGGPGYTF.

V and J are TRBV27 and TRBJ2-1; 8 positions match TRBD2. The J segment lost 8 bases and the V segment lost 5 bases, leaving 14 bases of the junction unmatched. The CDR3 length is 16 residues. Germline-derived CDR1 and CDR2 are MNHEY and SMNVEV (reference sequence). The CDR3 DNA follows: TGTGCCAGCAGTCCGTACGGGCCGCGGGGGGTGGATGAGCAGTTCTTC. It translates to CASSPYGPRGVDEQFF.

V and J are TRBV9 and TRBJ1-4; 7 bases are shared with TRBD1. CDR1 is SGDLS and CDR2 is YYNGEE in the germline V gene. The CDR3 loop spans 16 amino acids. V lost 2 bases and J lost 7; bases outside the gene matches: 11. The CDR3 reads CASSVGGAGGVEKLFF. In DNA, the CDR3 is TGTGCCAGCAGCGTTGGCGGGGCAGGGGGAGTTGAAAAACTGTTTTTT.

This chain uses TRBV7-2 with TRBJ2-3; no reliable D call. This CDR3 is 11 amino acids long. Per germline, CDR1 SGHTA and CDR2 FQGNSA. The V end lost 5 bases, the J end lost 5 bases, and 5 bases lay between the germline ends. The CDR3 sequence is CASSPKDTQYF. The CDR3 bases are TGTGCCAGCAGCCCAAAAGATACGCAGTATTTT.